The sequence of this T cell receptor (beta chain) was determined in a study of PD-1 blockade in mismatch repair-deficient tumors. Overall study: Patients had over ten mismatch repair-deficient cancer types and were previously treated and progressing.

Only in-frame clones appear in the TCRdb table, and some are missing; sequencing was by immunoSEQ multiplex PCR. Of around 120,000 clones listed, more than 85% are singletons. Concerning this clone itself: Its antigen is unknown.

All patients were mismatch repair deficient, assessed by either PCR or immunohistochemistry. TCR sequencing covered a few patients who responded to pembrolizumab. Study-level findings and limits: After pembrolizumab, tumor-resident clones rose rapidly, then generally contracted before radiologic responses.

This receptor was obtained from an adult with mismatch repair-deficient cancer. Specimen: peripheral blood, collected 44 weeks after starting pembrolizumab.

The CDR3 loop is CASSQEDNGAEQYF. DNA for the CDR3: TGTGCCAGCAGCCAAGAGGATAACGGGGCCGAGCAGTACTTC. This rearrangement joins TRBV4-2 to TRBJ2-7, with D perhaps given as TRBD1 or TRBD2 (5 bases each). The CDR3 runs 14 residues. Trimming shortened V by 0 bases and J by 6 bases, and 12 bases separated the two germline ends. Germline CDR1 is LGHNA and CDR2 is YNFKEQ.